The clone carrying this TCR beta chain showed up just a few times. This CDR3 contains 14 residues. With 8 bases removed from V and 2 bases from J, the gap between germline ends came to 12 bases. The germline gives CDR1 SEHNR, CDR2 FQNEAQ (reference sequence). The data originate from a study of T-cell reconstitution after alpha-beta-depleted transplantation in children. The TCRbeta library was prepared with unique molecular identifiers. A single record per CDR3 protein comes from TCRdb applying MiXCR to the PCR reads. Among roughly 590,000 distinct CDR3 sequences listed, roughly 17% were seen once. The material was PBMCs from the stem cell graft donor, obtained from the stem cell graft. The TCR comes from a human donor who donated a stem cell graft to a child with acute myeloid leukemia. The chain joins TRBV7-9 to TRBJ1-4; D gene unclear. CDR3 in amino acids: CASSRAGTNEKLFF. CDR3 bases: TGTGCCAGCTCCCGGGCGGGGACTAATGAAAAACTGTTTTTT. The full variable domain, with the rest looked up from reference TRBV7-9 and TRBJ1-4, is DTGVSQNPRHKITKRGQNVTFRCDPISEHNRLYWYRQTLGQGPEFLTYFQNEAQLEKSRLLSDRFSAERPKGSFSTLEIQRTEQGDSAMYLCASSRAGTNEKLFFGSGTQLSVL.